The 8 T cell receptor beta chains below all came from one sample that was sequenced in a study of cytomegalovirus exposure and HLA in healthy donors. Primers: 60 Vbeta forward and 13 Jbeta reverse. Measured with immunoSEQ multiplex PCR; TCRdb has only the in-frame clones, and not every one. This sample carries around 130,000 clones, around 83% of them seen once, and the ten largest clones take about 6.7%. Sequencing was performed on PBMCs. These receptors all stem from a woman under 40 in good health and CMV-seropositive.

Only a few counts were recorded for this clone. The V call is TRBV30, the J call TRBJ2-2, with D tentatively TRBD1 (7 bases). CDR3 length: 16 residues. Trimming pared 2 bases from V and 8 bases from J, leaving 21 bases between. Germline V CDR1 and CDR2: GTSNPN, SVGIG (reference sequence). DNA for the CDR3: TGTGCCTGGAGTCGCGGGACAGATAATTTAGGGGGGGAGCTGTTTTTT. It yields the protein CAWSRGTDNLGGELFF. Combining the CDR3 with reference TRBV30 and TRBJ2-2 gives the whole variable domain SQTIHQWPATLVQPVGSPLSLECTVEGTSNPNLYWYRQAAGRGLQLLFYSVGIGQISSEVPQNLSASRPQDRQFILSSKKLLLSDSGFYLCAWSRGTDNLGGELFFGEGSRLTVL.

The rearrangement joins TRBV5-4 to TRBJ1-2, with D possibly being TRBD1 (6 bases). The CDR3 loop spans 15 amino acids. Trimming took off 0 bases at V and 3 bases at J, with 12 bases between the two ends. Germline assignment: CDR1 SGHNT and CDR2 YYREEE (reference sequence). The CDR3: CASSLAGGWDYGYTF. The CDR3 coding sequence is TGTGCCAGCAGCTTGGCTGGGGGCTGGGACTATGGCTACACCTTC.

The V call is TRBV19, the J call TRBJ2-3; 15 nucleotides align to TRBD2. Germline CDR1 reads LNHDA; CDR2 reads SQIVND (reference sequence). Losses at the gene ends were 8 bases for V and 5 bases for J; bases not matched to a gene: 5. The CDR3 consists of 15 residues. The CDR3 DNA follows: TGTGCCAGTCGGACTAGCGGGGGGGAAAGAGATACGCAGTATTTT. It specifies CASRTSGGERDTQYF.

V gene TRBV4-2 combines with J gene TRBJ1-2; a weak D match, TRBD1 (5 bases). The germline V gene encodes CDR1 LGHNA and CDR2 YNFKEQ. V lost 0 bases and J lost 4, with 12 bases in between. The CDR3 spans 15 residues. CDR3 loop: CASSQDIAGSYGYTF. The DNA of the CDR3 is TGTGCCAGCAGCCAAGATATAGCAGGGTCCTATGGCTACACCTTC.

This chain joins TRBV28 and TRBJ1-5; possibly TRBD1 for D (6 bases). CDR3 size: 16 residues. Per germline, CDR1 MDHEN and CDR2 SYDVKM. V lost 6 bases and J lost 0, with 15 bases in between. The CDR3 nucleotides read TGTGCCAGCAGACTTCCGGGACACCTTAGCAATCAGCCCCAGCATTTT. It yields the protein CASRLPGHLSNQPQHF.

The chain joins TRBV7-8 to TRBJ1-2; D gene ambiguous. Germline V CDR1 and CDR2: SGHVS, FQNEAQ. The CDR3 extends over 16 amino acids. V was shortened by 1 base and J by 7 bases, with 19 bases between the two germline ends. Here the CDR3 DNA reads TGTGCCAGCAGCTTAGACAGAGGAGGAGGCGACTTTGGCTACACCTTC. Translating gives CASSLDRGGGDFGYTF.

This clone appeared a single time. The V and J genes are TRBV6-5 and TRBJ2-3; D call uncertain. The CDR3 sequence is 15 residues long. The V end was cut by 4 bases, the J end by 5 bases, with 16 bases between. Per germline, CDR1 MNHEY and CDR2 SVGAGI. DNA for the CDR3: TGTGCCAGCAGTTCGTCCCCGCGTCTCGGAGATACGCAGTATTTT. It yields the protein CASSSSPRLGDTQYF.

The chain uses TRBV19 and TRBJ1-5; TRBD1 matches 9 bases. Trimming at V came to 10 bases and at J to 1 base, leaving 11 bases not matched to a gene. Germline V gene lookup returns CDR1 LNHDA and CDR2 SQIVND (reference sequence). This CDR3 has 16 amino acids. For the CDR3, the DNA is TGTGCCACCACTCCGGGACAGGGAAGGAGCAATCAGCCCCAGCATTTT. Its protein product is CATTPGQGRSNQPQHF.